These 3 T cell receptor beta chains came from one sample sequenced in a study of breast tumors, draining lymph nodes, adjacent tissues. TCRdb called the multiplex PCR reads again in MiXCR, with one record for every CDR3 protein. The top ten clones hold about 4.5% of a sample with 200,000 or so distinct CDR3 sequences, approximately 33% of them seen once. Samples came from axillary lymph nodes draining the breast cancer. Sequencing used axillary lymph node tissue. Receptor source: a female donor with breast cancer. Some clones in this sample may be carry-over from other donors' samples.

This clonotype has only a few counts. The conserved closing phenylalanine or tryptophan is absent in this CDR3, likely reflecting a read error. The chain uses TRBV19 and TRBJ2-4, with 9 positions matching TRBD1. The CDR3 has 15 residues. Germline CDR1 and CDR2: LNHDA and SQIVND (reference sequence). V shed 6 bases and J 9 bases; nucleotides not matched to a gene: 12. In DNA, the CDR3 is TGTGCCAGTAGCAGAAAAGGGACAGGGAGCGGCATTCAGTACCTC. Residues: CASSRKGTGSGIQYL.

This clonotype showed up many times. The chain uses TRBV19 and TRBJ1-2; 7 bases map to TRBD1. Germline V gene data show CDR1 as LNHDA and CDR2 as SQIVND (reference sequence). The V segment lost 7 bases and the J segment 3 bases; nucleotides outside the gene matches: 11. This CDR3 has 15 amino acids. CDR3 in DNA: TGTGCCAGTACCGCGACAGGGTACAAGGACTATGGCTACACCTTC. Translation gives CASTATGYKDYGYTF.

This clonotype was detected many times. The chain links TRBV20-1 to TRBJ1-2; 8 positions agree with TRBD1. CDR1 and CDR2 from the germline V gene are DFQATT and SNEGSKA (reference sequence). This CDR3 contains 13 residues. After removal of 7 bases from V and 6 bases from J, the junction contained 10 bases not matched to a gene. CDR3 nucleotide sequence: TGCAGTGGCACAGGGGGGATTGTAGATGGCTACACCTTC. This encodes CSGTGGIVDGYTF.